This is a list of T cell receptor beta chains from one sample in a study of blood T cell repertoires in COVID-19. Repertoires were generated with immunoSEQ multiplex PCR, while TCRdb's copy carries only in-frame clones and drops some. The sample has a few hundred thousand clones; 70% to 90% are singletons. Sequenced sample: PBMCs or T cells enriched from blood (not recorded which). The source of these receptors is a woman aged 25 to 39 who had recovered from COVID-19. Both conserved end residues are part of each CDR3. The order of the fields is CDR3 length, D gene, clone size, V gene, J gene, CDR3 DNA, CDR3 protein. D genes are given only for firm matches. Not all rows give a size; the values are once, few, many and, for expanded clones, a class.

cdr3_length: 17; d_call: TRBD1; clone_size: .; v_call: TRBV5-5; j_call: TRBJ1-2; cdr3_nt: TGTGCCAGCAGCCAGGACAGGGCCCTAAAGGCCCTTTATGGCTACACCTTC; cdr3_aa: CASSQDRALKALYGYTF
cdr3_length: 14; d_call: TRBD1; clone_size: .; v_call: TRBV7-6; j_call: TRBJ2-2; cdr3_nt: TGTGCCAGCAGCTCCGGGACAGGGCCCGGGGAGCTGTTTTTT; cdr3_aa: CASSSGTGPGELFF
cdr3_length: 13; d_call: .; clone_size: few; v_call: TRBV6-1; j_call: TRBJ1-1; cdr3_nt: TGTGCCAGCAGTGAAGGACAGAACACTGAAGCTTTCTTT; cdr3_aa: CASSEGQNTEAFF
cdr3_length: 16; d_call: TRBD2; clone_size: .; v_call: TRBV3-1/TRBV3-2; j_call: TRBJ2-1; cdr3_nt: TGTGCCAGCAGCCAAGGTGCTAGCGGGAGGTTGGGTGAGCAGTTCTTC; cdr3_aa: CASSQGASGRLGEQFF
cdr3_length: 16; d_call: TRBD1; clone_size: .; v_call: TRBV27; j_call: TRBJ1-2; cdr3_nt: TGTGCCAGCAGTTTATCCGGACAGGGGTTTCTCTATGGCTACACCTTC; cdr3_aa: CASSLSGQGFLYGYTF
cdr3_length: 20; d_call: TRBD2; clone_size: .; v_call: TRBV9; j_call: TRBJ2-1; cdr3_nt: TGTGCCAGCAGCGTAGCTCCTATGACTAGCGGGGGTTTAATTAACAATGAGCAGTTCTTC; cdr3_aa: CASSVAPMTSGGLINNEQFF
cdr3_length: 15; d_call: TRBD2; clone_size: .; v_call: TRBV28; j_call: TRBJ2-1; cdr3_nt: TGTGCCAGCAGTTGGGCGGGGGGCTCCTACAATGAGCAGTTCTTC; cdr3_aa: CASSWAGGSYNEQFF
cdr3_length: 12; d_call: TRBD1; clone_size: .; v_call: TRBV6-4; j_call: TRBJ1-2; cdr3_nt: TGTGCCAGCAGTGACTCTGACAGGGCCGAAATCTTC; cdr3_aa: CASSDSDRAEIF
cdr3_length: 16; d_call: TRBD1; clone_size: .; v_call: TRBV28; j_call: TRBJ1-2; cdr3_nt: TGTGCCAGCAGCACCGAATTCCTCGACAGGGATTATGGCTACACCTTC; cdr3_aa: CASSTEFLDRDYGYTF
cdr3_length: 15; d_call: TRBD2; clone_size: .; v_call: TRBV7-6; j_call: TRBJ2-1; cdr3_nt: TGTGCCAGCAGCCAGGGACTAGCGGGACTGTCTGAGCAGTTCTTC; cdr3_aa: CASSQGLAGLSEQFF
cdr3_length: 13; d_call: .; clone_size: .; v_call: TRBV6-5; j_call: TRBJ1-2; cdr3_nt: TGTGCCAGCAGTCCACAGGGTGGCTATGGCTACACCTTC; cdr3_aa: CASSPQGGYGYTF
cdr3_length: 15; d_call: .; clone_size: few; v_call: TRBV7-9; j_call: TRBJ1-3; cdr3_nt: TGTGCCAGCAGGCAGACAGTGCCGTCTGGAAACACCATATATTTT; cdr3_aa: CASRQTVPSGNTIYF
cdr3_length: 15; d_call: .; clone_size: .; v_call: TRBV5-1; j_call: TRBJ2-5; cdr3_nt: TGCGCCAGCAGCCCCGACTCCCGAGGTATGGAGACCCAGTACTTC; cdr3_aa: CASSPDSRGMETQYF
cdr3_length: 14; d_call: .; clone_size: once; v_call: TRBV19; j_call: TRBJ2-1; cdr3_nt: TGTGCCAGTAGTATAGGCGACAATATAGATGAGCAGTTCTTC; cdr3_aa: CASSIGDNIDEQFF
cdr3_length: 14; d_call: TRBD1; clone_size: .; v_call: TRBV28; j_call: TRBJ2-3; cdr3_nt: TGTGCCAGCAGCTCAGGACAGGGGGCAGATACGCAGTATTTT; cdr3_aa: CASSSGQGADTQYF
cdr3_length: 19; d_call: .; clone_size: .; v_call: TRBV6-1; j_call: TRBJ1-5; cdr3_nt: TGTGCCAGCAGTGACCTACCGGGACAAAGACAGTATAGCAATCAGCCCCAGCATTTT; cdr3_aa: CASSDLPGQRQYSNQPQHF
cdr3_length: 15; d_call: .; clone_size: .; v_call: TRBV2; j_call: TRBJ1-5; cdr3_nt: TGTGCCAGCGGGGAGGCATATTTTAGCAATCAGCCCCAGCATTTT; cdr3_aa: CASGEAYFSNQPQHF
cdr3_length: 15; d_call: TRBD2; clone_size: .; v_call: TRBV9; j_call: TRBJ2-7; cdr3_nt: TGTGCCAGCAGCGCGGGGGGGACTAGCTCCTACGAGCAGTACTTC; cdr3_aa: CASSAGGTSSYEQYF
cdr3_length: 18; d_call: .; clone_size: .; v_call: TRBV21-1; j_call: TRBJ1-3; cdr3_nt: TGTGCCAGCAGCAAGGGTCCGCAGGGGCTTTCGTCTGGAAACACCATATATTTT; cdr3_aa: CASSKGPQGLSSGNTIYF
cdr3_length: 12; d_call: .; clone_size: .; v_call: TRBV21-1; j_call: TRBJ2-7; cdr3_nt: TGTGCCAGCGCGCGTGGGCCGCCTCCCCAGTACTTC; cdr3_aa: CASARGPPPQYF
cdr3_length: 14; d_call: TRBD1; clone_size: .; v_call: TRBV6-4; j_call: TRBJ1-6; cdr3_nt: TGTGCCAGCAGAGTTACAGGGGTTAATTCACCCCTCCACTTT; cdr3_aa: CASRVTGVNSPLHF
cdr3_length: 13; d_call: .; clone_size: .; v_call: TRBV7-8; j_call: TRBJ2-1; cdr3_nt: TGTGCCAGCGGGGAGCGGGCGGACAATGAGCAGTTCTTC; cdr3_aa: CASGERADNEQFF
cdr3_length: 13; d_call: .; clone_size: .; v_call: TRBV28; j_call: TRBJ2-6; cdr3_nt: TGTGCCAGCAGGACTTCTGGGGCCAACGTCCTGACTTTC; cdr3_aa: CASRTSGANVLTF
cdr3_length: 18; d_call: TRBD2; clone_size: .; v_call: TRBV7-8; j_call: TRBJ2-3; cdr3_nt: TGTGCCAGCAGCGGCGGACTAGCGGGAGTGGATAAAACAGATACGCAGTATTTT; cdr3_aa: CASSGGLAGVDKTDTQYF
cdr3_length: 14; d_call: .; clone_size: .; v_call: TRBV27; j_call: TRBJ2-1; cdr3_nt: TGTGCCAGCAGTTTATTCGACAGCCCTTCTAAGCAGTTCTTC; cdr3_aa: CASSLFDSPSKQFF
cdr3_length: 16; d_call: TRBD1; clone_size: .; v_call: TRBV5-4; j_call: TRBJ1-5; cdr3_nt: TGTGCCAGCAGCTTTACAGGGGGATCGGCGGGGCAGCCCCAGCATTTT; cdr3_aa: CASSFTGGSAGQPQHF
cdr3_length: 13; d_call: TRBD1; clone_size: few; v_call: TRBV24-1; j_call: TRBJ1-2; cdr3_nt: TGTGCCACCAGTGGAACCCCGGACAGGGTTCACACCTTC; cdr3_aa: CATSGTPDRVHTF
cdr3_length: 15; d_call: TRBD2; clone_size: .; v_call: TRBV6-5; j_call: TRBJ2-3; cdr3_nt: TGTGCCAGCACCGGACTAGCGGGAGGGAGGAATACGCAGTATTTT; cdr3_aa: CASTGLAGGRNTQYF
cdr3_length: 16; d_call: .; clone_size: .; v_call: TRBV9; j_call: TRBJ1-3; cdr3_nt: TGTGCCAGCAGCGTAGGAGGGGGGGAATTTGGAAACACCATATATTTT; cdr3_aa: CASSVGGGEFGNTIYF
cdr3_length: 17; d_call: TRBD2; clone_size: .; v_call: TRBV28; j_call: TRBJ2-1; cdr3_nt: TGTGCCAGCAGTTCCCCCCTAGCGGGCCTCTCCTACAATGAGCAGTTCTTC; cdr3_aa: CASSSPLAGLSYNEQFF
cdr3_length: 15; d_call: TRBD2; clone_size: .; v_call: TRBV9; j_call: TRBJ2-7; cdr3_nt: TGTGCCAGCAGTCACAGGACTAGCGGGTTCGACGAGCAGTACTTC; cdr3_aa: CASSHRTSGFDEQYF
cdr3_length: 13; d_call: TRBD1; clone_size: .; v_call: TRBV2; j_call: TRBJ1-5; cdr3_nt: TGTGCCAGCAGCCCGCAGGGGGCGCAGCCCCAGCATTTT; cdr3_aa: CASSPQGAQPQHF
cdr3_length: 14; d_call: .; clone_size: .; v_call: TRBV7-8; j_call: TRBJ2-3; cdr3_nt: TGTGCCAGCAGCTTAGTTAGCGCGGCAGATACGCAGTATTTT; cdr3_aa: CASSLVSAADTQYF